The 27 T cell receptor beta chains given below trace back to one sample, sequenced in a study of identifying expanded T cells in peripheral blood. TCRdb keeps only in-frame clones here, not all; method: immunoSEQ multiplex PCR. The repertoire holds about 110,000 clones, with 75% to 90% as singletons. Material: blood. These receptors originate from a person aged 18 to 69 in good health.

The chain carries TRBV5-4 and TRBJ2-7, with D possibly being TRBD2 (5 bases). Trimming removed 0 bases at V and 6 bases at J, with 10 bases between. The CDR3 has 13 amino acids. Germline V gives CDR1 SGHNT, CDR2 YYREEE (reference sequence). The CDR3 region is CASSLVGEGEQYF. In DNA form, the CDR3 reads TGTGCCAGCAGCTTGGTCGGGGAAGGCGAGCAGTACTTC. Complete variable domain (other parts from reference TRBV5-4 and TRBJ2-7): ETGVTQSPTHLIKTRGQQVTLRCSSQSGHNTVSWYQQALGQGPQFIFQYYREEENGRGNFPPRFSGLQFPNYSSELNVNALELDDSALYLCASSLVGEGEQYFGPGTRLTVT.

This sequence joins TRBV7-9 and TRBJ2-2; TRBD2 is a possible D gene (7 bases). Germline loops: CDR1 SEHNR, CDR2 FQNEAQ (reference sequence). The CDR3 runs to 17 residues. The V end lost 2 bases, the J end lost 0 bases, and 13 bases lay between the germline ends. For the CDR3, the DNA is TGTGCCAGCAGCTTACGAGGGGGGGCTTCGAACACCGGGGAGCTGTTTTTT. Translating it yields CASSLRGGASNTGELFF.

The J gene is TRBJ2-3, the V gene TRBV7-8; no clear D. Germline loops: CDR1 SGHVS, CDR2 FQNEAQ. The CDR3 totals 14 residues. V lost 4 bases and J 6 bases, leaving 14 bases between the germline ends. In nucleotides, the CDR3 is TGTGCCAGCAGCTCCTTAGGGCCAAGGGATACGCAGTATTTT. Protein sequence: CASSSLGPRDTQYF. The complete variable domain, with remaining parts taken from reference TRBV7-8 and TRBJ2-3, reads GAGVSQSPRYKVAKRGQDVALRCDPISGHVSLFWYQQALGQGPEFLTYFQNEAQLDKSGLPSDRFFAERPEGSVSTLKIQRTQQEDSAVYLCASSSLGPRDTQYFGPGTRLTVL.

This clone was detected only once. This sequence joins TRBV5-1 and TRBJ2-7; 8 nucleotides agree with TRBD1. The CDR3 spans 14 residues. V was pared by 3 bases and J by 6 bases, with 8 bases of the junction left unmatched. The germline gives CDR1 SGHRS, CDR2 YFSETQ. CDR3 DNA: TGCGCCAGCAGCTCGCAACCGGGACAGGTCGAGCAGTACTTC. Its translation is CASSSQPGQVEQYF.

V is TRBV19 and J is TRBJ2-6; 8 positions agree with TRBD2. The CDR3 consists of 16 residues. Trimming at V came to 7 bases and at J to 0 bases, leaving 5 bases not matched to a gene. From germline, CDR1 is LNHDA and CDR2 SQIVND (reference sequence). CDR3 DNA: TGTGCCAGTAAAAGCGGGGGATCCTCTGGGGCCAACGTCCTGACTTTC. Its translation is CASKSGGSSGANVLTF.

The gene calls are TRBV27 and TRBJ2-7; 8 bases are a match to TRBD1. Trimming at V came to 5 bases and at J to 6 bases, leaving 6 bases not matched to a gene. Germline V CDR1 and CDR2: MNHEY, SMNVEV (reference sequence). This CDR3 is 13 amino acids long. The CDR3 DNA sequence: TGTGCCAGCAGTCGAGCAGGGGGCCGCGAGCAGTACTTC. Translating gives CASSRAGGREQYF.

The rearrangement links TRBV7-8 to TRBJ1-1; D might be TRBD1 (6 bases). CDR1 and CDR2 (germline): SGHVS, FQNEAQ. The CDR3 is 17 residues long. V lost 0 bases and J lost 3, with 17 bases in between. CDR3 in amino acids: CASSLAGARHGDTEAFF. The CDR3 region has the DNA TGTGCCAGCAGCTTAGCGGGGGCCCGCCATGGAGACACTGAAGCTTTCTTT.

The V and J genes are TRBV6-5 and TRBJ1-2; D is uncertain. The germline gives CDR1 MNHEY, CDR2 SVGAGI. The CDR3 sequence is 14 residues long. V lost 6 bases and J 7 bases, leaving 18 bases between the germline ends. CDR3 bases: TGTGCCAGCAGAGAACGGGCCTCAACGCGTGGCTACACCTTC. Its protein product is CASRERASTRGYTF.

Comments on this clone: In the same sample, other DNA sequences code for this CDR3. The chain joins TRBV19 to TRBJ2-5, with no clear D. The CDR3 consists of 13 residues. Germline V CDR1 and CDR2: LNHDA, SQIVND (reference sequence). V shed 1 base and J shed 2 bases, with 5 bases lying between them. CDR3 nucleotides: TGTGCCAGTAGTATAGGGCCTCAAGAGACCCAGTACTTC. This codes for CASSIGPQETQYF.

The chain couples TRBV6-5 to TRBJ1-1; D not resolved. Deletions cut 3 bases from V and 9 bases from J, with 14 bases between. Germline loops: CDR1 MNHEY, CDR2 SVGAGI. This CDR3 spans 13 amino acids. CDR3 DNA: TGTGCCAGCAGTTATAGCTCGGTGGTCCAAGCTTTCTTT. It specifies CASSYSSVVQAFF.

This clone turned up a few times. CDR3 bases: TGTGCTAGTGGTTTGGGCCTCGCTAGCTCCTATAATTCACCCCTCCACTTT. Protein product: CASGLGLASSYNSPLHF. This chain joins TRBV12-5 and TRBJ1-6, with D unresolved. Trimming removed 1 base from V and 0 bases from J, with 10 bases in between. The CDR3 loop spans 17 amino acids. CDR1 and CDR2 from the germline V gene are LGHNT and FRNRAP.

V is TRBV7-2 and J is TRBJ1-2; D uncertain. The germline V gene has CDR1 SGHTA and CDR2 FQGNSA. The V end lost 0 bases, the J end lost 7 bases, and 15 bases lay between the germline ends. There are 15 residues in the CDR3. The CDR3: CASSLAGLFNGGYTF. The CDR3 DNA reads as TGTGCCAGCAGCTTAGCGGGCCTCTTTAACGGTGGCTACACCTTC.

The rearrangement uses TRBV30 and TRBJ1-5; D is uncertain. Trimming left V 5 bases short and J 0 bases short, with 11 bases between. Germline V gene data show CDR1 as GTSNPN and CDR2 as SVGIG (reference sequence). There are 14 residues in the CDR3. DNA of the CDR3: TGTGCCTGGGCTCCCTGGGATAGCAATCAGCCCCAGCATTTT. Amino acid sequence: CAWAPWDSNQPQHF. The whole variable domain, remainder taken from reference TRBV30 and TRBJ1-5, is SQTIHQWPATLVQPVGSPLSLECTVEGTSNPNLYWYRQAAGRGLQLLFYSVGIGQISSEVPQNLSASRPQDRQFILSSKKLLLSDSGFYLCAWAPWDSNQPQHFGDGTRLSIL.

The gene calls are TRBV13 and TRBJ2-5, with D tentatively TRBD1 or TRBD2 (6 bases each). Germline V gene sequence: CDR1 PRHDT, CDR2 FYEKMQ (reference sequence). V lost 4 bases, J lost 1 base, and 7 bases lay in between. CDR3 length: 13 residues. The CDR3 coding sequence is TGTGCCAGCAGCTGGGGGGCCCAAGAGACCCAGTACTTC. Translation: CASSWGAQETQYF. The whole variable domain, filled in from reference TRBV13 and TRBJ2-5, reads AAGVIQSPRHLIKEKRETATLKCYPIPRHDTVYWYQQGPGQDPQFLISFYEKMQSDKGSIPDRFSAQQFSDYHSELNMSSLELGDSALYFCASSWGAQETQYFGPGTRLLVL.

The CDR3 bases are TGTGCCAGCAGCTTTGGTTATCAGACCCAGTACTTC. The encoded protein is CASSFGYQTQYF. The rearrangement links TRBV5-4 to TRBJ2-5; D gene uncertain. The CDR3 runs 12 residues. The V end was cut by 2 bases, the J end by 6 bases, with 8 bases between. The V gene's germline CDR1 is SGHNT and CDR2 YYREEE (reference sequence).

About this clone: An end of the junction differs from the germline gene, which may be a read error. Here the CDR3 reads CAWISGTGYTDRLWKHHIF. CDR3 in DNA: TGTGCCTGGATTTCCGGGACAGGTTACACCGATCGTCTCTGGAAACACCATATATTT. J is TRBJ1-3 and V is TRBV30, with TRBD1 matching over 8 bases. This CDR3 has 19 residues. In germline, CDR1 is GTSNPN, CDR2 SVGIG (reference sequence). Variable domain in full (rest from reference TRBV30 and TRBJ1-3): SQTIHQWPATLVQPVGSPLSLECTVEGTSNPNLYWYRQAAGRGLQLLFYSVGIGQISSEVPQNLSASRPQDRQFILSSKKLLLSDSGFYLCAWISGTGYTDRLWKHHIFGEGSWLTVV.

The gene calls are TRBV4-3 and TRBJ1-4; 10 bases line up with TRBD1. The junction had 5 bases not matched to a gene; V was cut back by 4 bases and J by 6 bases. The CDR3 runs 15 residues. CDR1 and CDR2 (germline): LGHNA, YSLEER. The CDR3 sequence is CASSLRDRGDEKLFF. CDR3 coding DNA: TGCGCCAGCAGCCTCCGGGACAGGGGAGATGAAAAACTGTTTTTT.

This chain links TRBV28 with TRBJ2-5, with TRBD2 matching over 9 bases. This CDR3 comprises 17 residues. Germline lookup yields CDR1 MDHEN and CDR2 SYDVKM. Unmatched junction bases numbered 12, after V lost 2 bases and J lost 5 bases. The CDR3 DNA reads as TGTGCCAGCAGTTTACTTTCGCTCGCGCGGGGGGGGGAGACCCAGTACTTC. It encodes CASSLLSLARGGETQYF.

Comments on this clone: Other DNA sequences in this specimen translate into the identical CDR3. This sequence joins TRBV5-1 and TRBJ2-2; D is unclear. Germline V gene lookup returns CDR1 SGHRS and CDR2 YFSETQ. V lost 3 bases to trimming and J lost 2 bases, with 8 bases between them. The CDR3 consists of 14 residues. CDR3 nucleotide sequence: TGCGCCAGCAGCTCGGACCCTAACACCGGGGAGCTGTTTTTT. Translated: CASSSDPNTGELFF.

The CDR3 reads CASSSQGASPLHF. The CDR3 coding sequence is TGTGCCAGTAGTAGCCAGGGGGCCTCACCCCTCCACTTT. This chain links TRBV19 with TRBJ1-6, with 8 bases fitting TRBD1. The CDR3 loop spans 13 amino acids. The V gene's germline CDR1 is LNHDA and CDR2 SQIVND (reference sequence). The ends lost 4 bases at V and 10 bases at J; junction bases unmatched: 3.

CDR3 in amino acids: CASSPGTGGTDTQYF. The CDR3 DNA follows: TGTGCCAGCAGCCCGGGGACAGGGGGGACAGATACGCAGTATTTT. V usage is TRBV7-9 and J usage is TRBJ2-3; 11 nucleotides agree with TRBD1. The CDR3 consists of 15 residues. Germline lookup yields CDR1 SEHNR and CDR2 FQNEAQ (reference sequence). The trim removed 5 bases at V and 3 bases at J, leaving 4 bases unmatched.

The chain carries TRBV28 and TRBJ2-6, with a tentative D call TRBD2 (6 bases). Between the trimmed V and J ends, which lost 2 bases and 0 bases, there was a span of 11 bases. The germline V gene encodes CDR1 MDHEN and CDR2 SYDVKM. This CDR3 has 17 residues. The CDR3 region has the DNA TGTGCCAGCAGTTTAGGCGGGACCCCCTCTGGGGCCAACGTCCTGACTTTC. Its protein is CASSLGGTPSGANVLTF.

V is TRBV18 and J is TRBJ1-4; unclear D gene. Germline V gene sequence: CDR1 KGHSH, CDR2 LQKENI. Trimming took 1 base from V and 7 from J, leaving 13 bases between them. The CDR3 has 15 amino acids. The CDR3 sequence is CASSPRQEVGEKLFF. The CDR3 region has the DNA TGTGCCAGCTCACCACGGCAGGAGGTCGGTGAAAAACTGTTTTTT.

The rearrangement links TRBV4-1 to TRBJ2-7; D possibly corresponds to TRBD2 (5 bases). The germline CDR1 and CDR2 sequences are MGHRA and YSYEKL. V gave up 1 base and J gave up 5 bases, with 15 bases separating them. The CDR3 covers 15 residues. DNA for the CDR3: TGCGCCAGCAGCCAAGGAGGACTCAAGGTGGACGAGCAGTACTTC. It encodes CASSQGGLKVDEQYF.

About this clone itself: Other DNA sequences in the sample encode the same CDR3. The chain joins TRBV7-9 to TRBJ1-1; 7 bases are shared with TRBD1. V gave up 5 bases and J gave up 0 bases; unmatched junction bases: 3. The CDR3 consists of 14 residues. Germline V gene lookup returns CDR1 SEHNR and CDR2 FQNEAQ (reference sequence). The DNA for the CDR3 is TGTGCCAGCAGCCTAGGGGGCTTGAACACTGAAGCTTTCTTT. Residues: CASSLGGLNTEAFF.

The chain uses TRBV12-5 and TRBJ2-5; 7 bases fit TRBD2. Trimming at V came to 5 bases and at J to 5 bases, leaving 11 bases not matched to a gene. Germline loops: CDR1 LGHNT, CDR2 FRNRAP. CDR3 size: 15 residues. Here the CDR3 reads CASGAGVAVVETQYF. The CDR3 coding sequence is TGTGCTAGTGGTGCGGGGGTAGCGGTGGTGGAGACCCAGTACTTC.

The chain carries TRBV5-4 and TRBJ2-7; no clear D gene. V shed 4 bases and J shed 2 bases, with 13 bases lying between them. Germline V CDR1 and CDR2: SGHNT, YYREEE (reference sequence). The CDR3 has 14 residues. CDR3 region: CASSPSPQTYEQYF. The CDR3 DNA reads as TGTGCCAGCAGCCCGAGCCCGCAGACCTACGAGCAGTACTTC.